This T cell receptor beta chain was profiled in a study of cytotoxic CD8 clonotypes in ibrutinib-treated CLL. Produced via immunoSEQ multiplex PCR; TCRdb's table is partial and in-frame only. Counted here are about 140,000 clones, 65% to 85% occurring once; the ten biggest clones make up about 7.6%. The CDR3 runs 15 residues. The V end lost 0 bases, the J end lost 0 bases, and 5 bases lay between the germline ends. Germline CDR1 is LGHNA and CDR2 is YNFKEQ. V is TRBV4-2 and J is TRBJ2-2; no clear D gene. The receptor was derived from a human donor with chronic lymphocytic leukemia. The material sequenced was PBMCs, taken after 36 months of ibrutinib treatment. The CDR3 loop reads CASSQDGANTGELFF. The DNA for the CDR3 is TGTGCCAGCAGCCAAGATGGGGCGAACACCGGGGAGCTGTTTTTT.